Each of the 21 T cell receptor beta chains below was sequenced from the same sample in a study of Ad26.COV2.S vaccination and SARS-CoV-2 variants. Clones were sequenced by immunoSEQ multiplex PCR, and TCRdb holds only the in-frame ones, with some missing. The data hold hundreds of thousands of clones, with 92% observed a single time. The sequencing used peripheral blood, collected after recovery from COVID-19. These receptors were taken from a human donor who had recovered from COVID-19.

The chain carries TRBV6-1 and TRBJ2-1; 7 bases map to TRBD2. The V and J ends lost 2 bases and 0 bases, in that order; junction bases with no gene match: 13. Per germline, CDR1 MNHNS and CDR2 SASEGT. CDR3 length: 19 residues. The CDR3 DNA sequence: TGTGCCAGCAGTGAAATGCCGGGGGGTGCTTCGAGCTCCTACAATGAGCAGTTCTTC. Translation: CASSEMPGGASSSYNEQFF.

The CDR3, as DNA: TGTGCCAGCAGTCCTGAGACAGAATGGGAAGCTTTCTTT. Translated: CASSPETEWEAFF. This chain joins TRBV6-6 and TRBJ1-1, with a tentative D call TRBD1 (5 bases). The germline CDR1 and CDR2 sequences are MNHNY and SVGAGI (reference sequence). CDR3 length equals 13 residues. V was pared by 5 bases and J by 8 bases, with 15 bases between.

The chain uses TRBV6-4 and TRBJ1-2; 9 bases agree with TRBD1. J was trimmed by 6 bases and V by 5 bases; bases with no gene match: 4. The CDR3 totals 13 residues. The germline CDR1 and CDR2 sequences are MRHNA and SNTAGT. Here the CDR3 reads CASSTDRGDGYTF. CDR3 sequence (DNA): TGTGCCAGCAGTACGGACAGGGGCGATGGCTACACCTTC.

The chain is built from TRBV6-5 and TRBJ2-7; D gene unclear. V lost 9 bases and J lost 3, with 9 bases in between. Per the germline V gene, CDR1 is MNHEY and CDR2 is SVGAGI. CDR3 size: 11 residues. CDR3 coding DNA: TGTGCCAGTGCCTCTATCTACGAGCAGTACTTC. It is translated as CASASIYEQYF.

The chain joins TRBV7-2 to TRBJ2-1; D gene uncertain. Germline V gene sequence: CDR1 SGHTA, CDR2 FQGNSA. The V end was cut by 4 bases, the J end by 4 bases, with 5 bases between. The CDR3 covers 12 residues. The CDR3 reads CASSSIYNEQFF. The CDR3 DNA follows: TGTGCCAGCAGCTCCATTTACAATGAGCAGTTCTTC.

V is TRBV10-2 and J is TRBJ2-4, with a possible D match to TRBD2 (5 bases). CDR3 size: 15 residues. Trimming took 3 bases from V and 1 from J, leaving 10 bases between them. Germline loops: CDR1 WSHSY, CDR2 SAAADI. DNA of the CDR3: TGCGCCAGCAGTGAACGGGGAGAGGCCAAAAACATTCAGTACTTC. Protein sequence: CASSERGEAKNIQYF.

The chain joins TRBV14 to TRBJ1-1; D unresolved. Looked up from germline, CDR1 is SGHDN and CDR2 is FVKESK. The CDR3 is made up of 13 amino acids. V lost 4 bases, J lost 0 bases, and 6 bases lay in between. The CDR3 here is CASSRHLNTEAFF. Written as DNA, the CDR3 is TGTGCCAGCAGCCGACACTTGAACACTGAAGCTTTCTTT.

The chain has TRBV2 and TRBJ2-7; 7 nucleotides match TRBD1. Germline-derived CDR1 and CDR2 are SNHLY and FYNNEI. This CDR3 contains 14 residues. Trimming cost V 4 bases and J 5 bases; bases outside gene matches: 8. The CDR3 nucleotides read TGTGCCAGCAGTGCGAGACAGGGAACAGACGAGCAGTACTTC. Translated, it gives CASSARQGTDEQYF.

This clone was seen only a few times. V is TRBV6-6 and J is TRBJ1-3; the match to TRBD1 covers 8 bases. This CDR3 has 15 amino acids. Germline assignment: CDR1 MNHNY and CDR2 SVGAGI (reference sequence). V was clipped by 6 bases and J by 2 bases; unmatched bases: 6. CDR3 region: CASRDQGAAGNTIYF. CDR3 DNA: TGTGCCAGCAGAGATCAGGGGGCGGCTGGAAACACCATATATTTT.

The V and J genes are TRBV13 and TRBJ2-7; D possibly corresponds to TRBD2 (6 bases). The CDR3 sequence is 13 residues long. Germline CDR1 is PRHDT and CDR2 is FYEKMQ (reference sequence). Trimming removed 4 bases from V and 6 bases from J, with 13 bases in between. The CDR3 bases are TGTGCCAGCAGCTACGGGACTCCCGGCGAGCAGTACTTC. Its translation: CASSYGTPGEQYF.

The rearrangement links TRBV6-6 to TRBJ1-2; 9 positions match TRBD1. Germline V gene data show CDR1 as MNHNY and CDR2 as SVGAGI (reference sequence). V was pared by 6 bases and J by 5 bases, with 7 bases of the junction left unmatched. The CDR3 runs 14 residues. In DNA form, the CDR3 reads TGTGCCAGCAGCTCGGGGACAGGGACTTATGGCTACACCTTC. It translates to CASSSGTGTYGYTF.

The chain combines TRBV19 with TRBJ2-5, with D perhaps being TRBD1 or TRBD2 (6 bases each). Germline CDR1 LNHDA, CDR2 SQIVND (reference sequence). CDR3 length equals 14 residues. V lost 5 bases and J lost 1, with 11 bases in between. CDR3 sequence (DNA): TGTGCCAGTAGTGAACAGGGAGGCCAAGAGACCCAGTACTTC. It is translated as CASSEQGGQETQYF. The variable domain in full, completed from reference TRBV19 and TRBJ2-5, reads DGGITQSPKYLFRKEGQNVTLSCEQNLNHDAMYWYRQDPGQGLRLIYYSQIVNDFQKGDIAEGYSVSREKKESFPLTVTSAQKNPTAFYLCASSEQGGQETQYFGPGTRLLVL.

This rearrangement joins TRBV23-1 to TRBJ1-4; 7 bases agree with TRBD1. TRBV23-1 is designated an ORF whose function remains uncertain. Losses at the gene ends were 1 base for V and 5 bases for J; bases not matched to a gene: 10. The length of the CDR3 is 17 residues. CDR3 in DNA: TGCGCCAGCAGTCAATGTGAAGCGGGACAGCAAAATGAAAAACTGTTTTTT. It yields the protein CASSQCEAGQQNEKLFF.

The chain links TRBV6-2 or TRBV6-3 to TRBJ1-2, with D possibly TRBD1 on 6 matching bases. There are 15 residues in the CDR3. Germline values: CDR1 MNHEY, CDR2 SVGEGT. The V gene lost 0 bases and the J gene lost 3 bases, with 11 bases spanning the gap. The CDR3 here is CASSYSVQGDYGYTF. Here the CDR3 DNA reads TGTGCCAGCAGTTACTCGGTACAGGGAGACTATGGCTACACCTTC.

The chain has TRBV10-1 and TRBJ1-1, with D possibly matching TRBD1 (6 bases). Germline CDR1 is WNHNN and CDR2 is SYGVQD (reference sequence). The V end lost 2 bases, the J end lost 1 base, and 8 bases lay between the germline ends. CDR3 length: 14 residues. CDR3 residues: CASSEGGPNTEAFF. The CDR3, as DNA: TGCGCCAGCAGTGAGGGGGGGCCGAACACTGAAGCTTTCTTT.

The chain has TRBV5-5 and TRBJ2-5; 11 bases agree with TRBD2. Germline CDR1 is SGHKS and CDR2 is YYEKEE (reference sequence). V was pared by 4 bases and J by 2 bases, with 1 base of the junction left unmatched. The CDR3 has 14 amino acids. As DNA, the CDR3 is TGTGCCAGCAGCCGACTAGCGGGGCAAGAGACCCAGTACTTC. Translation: CASSRLAGQETQYF.

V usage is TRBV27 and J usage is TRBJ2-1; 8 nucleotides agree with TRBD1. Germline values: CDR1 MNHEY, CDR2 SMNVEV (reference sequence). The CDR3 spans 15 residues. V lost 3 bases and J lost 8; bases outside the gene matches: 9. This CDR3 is CASSLGRGRNDEQFF. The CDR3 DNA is TGTGCCAGCAGTTTGGGCAGGGGGCGTAACGATGAGCAGTTCTTC.

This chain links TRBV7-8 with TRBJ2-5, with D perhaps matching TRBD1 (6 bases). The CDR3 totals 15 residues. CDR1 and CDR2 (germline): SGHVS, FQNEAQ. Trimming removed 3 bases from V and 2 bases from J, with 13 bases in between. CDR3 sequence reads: CASSFRWTEQETQYF. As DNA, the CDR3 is TGTGCCAGCAGCTTTAGATGGACAGAACAAGAGACCCAGTACTTC.

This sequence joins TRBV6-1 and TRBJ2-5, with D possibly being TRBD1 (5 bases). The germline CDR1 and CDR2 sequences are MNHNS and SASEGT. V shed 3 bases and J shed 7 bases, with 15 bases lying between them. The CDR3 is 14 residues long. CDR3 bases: TGTGCCAGCAGTGAGGGGCCAGGGTCGGCGACCCAGTACTTC. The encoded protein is CASSEGPGSATQYF.

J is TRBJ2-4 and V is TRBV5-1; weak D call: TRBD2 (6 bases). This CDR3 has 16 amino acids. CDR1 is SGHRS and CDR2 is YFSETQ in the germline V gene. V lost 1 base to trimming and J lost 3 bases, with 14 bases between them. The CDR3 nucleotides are TGCGCCAGCAGCTTGTGGGGCGGGGTCGACAAAAACATTCAGTACTTC. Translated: CASSLWGGVDKNIQYF.

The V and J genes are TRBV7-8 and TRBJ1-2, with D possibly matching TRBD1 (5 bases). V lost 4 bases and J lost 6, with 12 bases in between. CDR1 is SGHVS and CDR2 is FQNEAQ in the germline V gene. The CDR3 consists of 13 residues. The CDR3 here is CASSSVRGDGYTF. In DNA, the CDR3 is TGTGCCAGCAGCTCAGTACGGGGCGATGGCTACACCTTC.